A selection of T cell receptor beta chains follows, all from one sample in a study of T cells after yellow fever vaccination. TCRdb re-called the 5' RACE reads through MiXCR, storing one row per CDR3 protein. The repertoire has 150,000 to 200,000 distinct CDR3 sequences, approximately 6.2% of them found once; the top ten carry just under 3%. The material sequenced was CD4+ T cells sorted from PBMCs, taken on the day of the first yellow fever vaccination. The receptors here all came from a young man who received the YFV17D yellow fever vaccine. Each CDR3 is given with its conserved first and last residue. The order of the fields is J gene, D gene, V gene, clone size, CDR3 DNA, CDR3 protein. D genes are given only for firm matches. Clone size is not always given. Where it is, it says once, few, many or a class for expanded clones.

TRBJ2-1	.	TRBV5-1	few	TGCGCCAGCAGCGCGGACGGGGGCGGCGAGCAGTTCTTC	CASSADGGGEQFF
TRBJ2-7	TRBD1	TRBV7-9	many	TGTGCCAGCAGCGACGGCCCGGGGACAGCAGTTTACGAGCAGTACTTC	CASSDGPGTAVYEQYF
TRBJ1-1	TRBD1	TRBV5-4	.	TGTGCCAGCAGGGGGCAGACAGGGTGGGCCACTGAAGCTTTCTTT	CASRGQTGWATEAFF
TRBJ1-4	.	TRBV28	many	TGTGCCAGCAGATCACGGACGAACCAGCTTGGCAAACTGTTTTTT	CASRSRTNQLGKLFF
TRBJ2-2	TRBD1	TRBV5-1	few	TGCGCCAGCAGCATGGGGGCTAGACAGGGATCCACCGGGGAGCTGTTTTTT	CASSMGARQGSTGELFF
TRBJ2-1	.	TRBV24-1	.	TGTGCCACCAGTGACCTCCTACCGGGGCCCTACAATGAGCAGTTCTTC	CATSDLLPGPYNEQFF
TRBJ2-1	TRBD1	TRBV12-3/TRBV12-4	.	TGTTCCAGCAGTTTAGGACAGGGAAGATTGTACAATGAGCAGTTCTTC	CSSSLGQGRLYNEQFF
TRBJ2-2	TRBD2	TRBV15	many	TGTGCCACCAGCAGAGGGGAGGGCGCGAACACCGGGGAGCTGTTTTTT	CATSRGEGANTGELFF
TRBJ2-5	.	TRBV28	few	TGTGCCAGCAGTTCGCCTGGGACGCCCGGTGGGGAGACCCAGTACTTC	CASSSPGTPGGETQYF
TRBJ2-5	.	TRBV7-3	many	TGTGCCAGCAGCTTAAGGGAGATGGAGACCCAGTACTTC	CASSLREMETQYF
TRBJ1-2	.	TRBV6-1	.	TGTGCCAGCAGTGATTCCCTTAACTATGGCTACACCTTC	CASSDSLNYGYTF
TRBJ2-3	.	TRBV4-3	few	TGCGCCAGCAGCCAGACCCCATACGGAGGCACAGATACGCAGTATTTT	CASSQTPYGGTDTQYF
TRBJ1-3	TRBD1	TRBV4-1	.	TGCGCCAGCAGCCAAGTTCAGGGGGCGATGGACACCATATATTTT	CASSQVQGAMDTIYF
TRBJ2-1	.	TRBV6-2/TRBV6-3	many	TGTGCCAGCAGTCCGTCCCAGGGAGGTAGGCTCTTC	CASSPSQGGRLF
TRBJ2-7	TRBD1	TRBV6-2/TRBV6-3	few	TGTGCCAGCAGACCTCTGGGACAGGGGTCCTACGAGCAGTACTTC	CASRPLGQGSYEQYF
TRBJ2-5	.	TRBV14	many	TGTGCCAGCAGCCGCCTAGGGGCACAAGAGACCCAGTACTTC	CASSRLGAQETQYF
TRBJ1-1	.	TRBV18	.	TGTGCCAGCTCACTTCGCACTGAAGCTTTCTTT	CASSLRTEAFF
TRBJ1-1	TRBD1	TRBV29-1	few	TGCAGCGCTAGACAGGGGAACACTGAAGCTTTCTTT	CSARQGNTEAFF
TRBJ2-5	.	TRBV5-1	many	TGCGCCAGCAGCTTCCGGGAGCCCGTACAAGAGACCCAGTACTTC	CASSFREPVQETQYF
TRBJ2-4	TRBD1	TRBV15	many	TGTGCCACCAGCAGGGACAGGTCTGACATTCAGTACTTC	CATSRDRSDIQYF
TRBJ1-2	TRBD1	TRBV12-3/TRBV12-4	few	TGTGCCAGCAGTTTACCGACAGGGAGCTACACCTTC	CASSLPTGSYTF
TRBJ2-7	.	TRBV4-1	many	TGCGCCAGCAGCCAAGAAAGGGGCGGATTATACGAGCAGTACTTC	CASSQERGGLYEQYF